The source of this TCR beta chain is a study of PD-1 blockade in classical Hodgkin lymphoma. About the study: The patients were dosed with nivolumab 3 mg/kg, infused intravenously every 2 weeks. Study findings and constraints: The baseline diversity of complete responders showed similarity to that of newly diagnosed patients. The study reported lower baseline TCR diversity in newly diagnosed patients than in healthy donors.

As to this clone: Its cognate antigen is unknown.

Trimming removed 2 bases from V and 5 bases from J, with 15 bases in between. CDR1 and CDR2 (germline): SGHNT, YENEEA. The CDR3 length is 16 residues. Generated by immunoSEQ multiplex PCR, the TCRdb table keeps only in-frame clones and is missing some. The table includes tens of thousands of clones, 85% to 95% detected once. Each patient experienced a relapse that followed autologous stem cell transplantation, and brentuximab vedotin exposure varied. This chain joins TRBV11-3 and TRBJ2-2, with D unresolved. This TCR derives from a human donor with classical Hodgkin lymphoma. Sequenced here: peripheral blood mononuclear cells (PBMCs), sampled at baseline. CDR3 nucleotides: TGTGCCAGCAGCTTATTTTCTGGGAAAGAGACCGGGGAGCTGTTTTTT. It codes for CASSLFSGKETGELFF.